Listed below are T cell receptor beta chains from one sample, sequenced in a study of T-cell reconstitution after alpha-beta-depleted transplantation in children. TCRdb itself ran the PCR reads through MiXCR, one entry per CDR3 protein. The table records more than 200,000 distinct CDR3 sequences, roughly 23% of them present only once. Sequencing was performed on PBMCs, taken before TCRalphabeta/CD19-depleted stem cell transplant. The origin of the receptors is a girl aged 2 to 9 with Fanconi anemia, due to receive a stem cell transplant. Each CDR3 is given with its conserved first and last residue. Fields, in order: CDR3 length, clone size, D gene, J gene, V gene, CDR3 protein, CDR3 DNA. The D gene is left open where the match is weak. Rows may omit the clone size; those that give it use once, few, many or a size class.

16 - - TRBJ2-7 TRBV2 CASSERGRVSAYEQYF TGTGCCAGCAGTGAACGGGGCAGGGTATCCGCCTACGAGCAGTACTTC
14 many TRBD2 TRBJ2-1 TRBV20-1 CSATTSGTYNEQFF TGCAGTGCCACTACTAGCGGGACCTACAATGAGCAGTTCTTC
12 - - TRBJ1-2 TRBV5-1 CASRQSTYGYTF TGCGCCAGCCGACAGTCTACCTATGGCTACACCTTC
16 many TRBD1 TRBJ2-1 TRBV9 CASSAHRDSSYNEQFF TGTGCCAGCAGCGCCCACCGGGACAGCTCCTACAATGAGCAGTTCTTC
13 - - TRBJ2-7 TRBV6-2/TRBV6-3 CASSYLRSYEQYF TGTGCCAGCAGTTACCTTCGCTCCTACGAGCAGTACTTC
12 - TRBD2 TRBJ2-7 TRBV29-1 CSVRTSVYEQYF TGCAGCGTGAGGACTAGCGTCTACGAGCAGTACTTC
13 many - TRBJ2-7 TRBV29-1 CSVGSHLSYEQYF TGCAGCGTTGGATCCCATCTCTCCTACGAGCAGTACTTC
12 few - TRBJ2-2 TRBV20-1 CSATTLDGELFF TGCAGTGCTACCACCTTGGACGGGGAGCTGTTTTTT
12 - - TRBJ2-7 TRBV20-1 CSATLGAYEQYF TGCAGTGCTACGCTTGGCGCCTACGAGCAGTACTTC
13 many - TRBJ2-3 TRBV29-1 CSVSGRNTDTQYF TGCAGCGTTTCTGGGCGGAACACAGATACGCAGTATTTT
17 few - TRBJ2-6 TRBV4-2 CASSQDRLEAGANVLTF TGTGCCAGCAGCCAAGATCGGCTCGAGGCTGGGGCCAACGTCCTGACTTTC
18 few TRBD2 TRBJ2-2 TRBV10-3 CAISPTSADSGITGELFF TGTGCCATCAGTCCGACTTCCGCTGATAGCGGGATAACCGGGGAGCTGTTTTTT
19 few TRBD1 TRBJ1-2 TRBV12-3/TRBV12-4 CASSFPPLGTGTRSYGYTF TGTGCCAGCAGTTTTCCCCCCTTAGGGACAGGGACAAGGAGCTATGGCTACACCTTC
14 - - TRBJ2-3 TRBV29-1 CSVGLRLSTDTQYF TGCAGCGTTGGGCTCAGGCTTAGCACAGATACGCAGTATTTT
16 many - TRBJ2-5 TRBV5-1 CASSPGTLIKQETQYF TGCGCCAGCAGCCCTGGGACTCTCATAAAACAAGAGACCCAGTACTTC
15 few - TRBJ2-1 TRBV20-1 CSARDFRFPHNEQFF TGCAGTGCTAGAGATTTCAGGTTCCCGCACAATGAGCAGTTCTTC
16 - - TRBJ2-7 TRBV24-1 CATSDRWDGTSYEQYF TGTGCCACCAGTGACCGGTGGGACGGGACCTCCTACGAGCAGTACTTC
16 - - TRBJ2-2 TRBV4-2 CASSQDSWGDTGELFF TGTGCCAGCAGCCAAGATTCCTGGGGCGACACCGGGGAGCTGTTTTTT
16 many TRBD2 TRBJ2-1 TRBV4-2 CASSQVWGGENNEQFF TGTGCCAGCAGCCAAGTGTGGGGGGGGGAAAACAATGAGCAGTTCTTC
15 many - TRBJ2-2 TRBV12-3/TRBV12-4 CASRPRQPNTGELFF TGTGCCAGCAGACCGCGACAGCCGAACACCGGGGAGCTGTTTTTT
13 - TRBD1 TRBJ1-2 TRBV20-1 CSAGDRGNYGYTF TGCAGTGCTGGAGACAGGGGGAACTATGGCTACACCTTC
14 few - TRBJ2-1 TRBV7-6 CASSLAYSGDEQFF TGTGCCAGCAGCTTAGCGTACTCGGGGGATGAGCAGTTCTTC
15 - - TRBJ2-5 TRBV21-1 CASSKVASGQETQYF TGTGCCAGCAGCAAAGTGGCTAGCGGACAAGAGACCCAGTACTTC
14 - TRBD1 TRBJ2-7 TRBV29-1 CSVNQGAYSYEQYF TGCAGCGTTAACCAGGGGGCCTACTCCTACGAGCAGTACTTC